Listed below are T cell receptor beta chains from one sample, sequenced in a study of OX40 agonist ivuxolimab in advanced cancers. The method was immunoSEQ multiplex PCR; TCRdb's version includes in-frame clones alone and lacks a portion of them. The data hold tens of thousands of clones, with nearly 90% observed a single time. The specimen was CD4+ or CD8+ T cells sorted from blood, collected in a trial of the OX40 agonist ivuxolimab. Source of these receptors: an adult with an advanced solid tumor such as melanoma, head and neck, liver or kidney cancer. The CDR3 runs from the conserved cysteine through the conserved F or W. Each record gives: D gene, J gene, clone size, V gene, CDR3 DNA, CDR3 protein. A D gene is named only where the DNA matches it firmly. Some rows mark clone size as missing; the rest say once, few, many or name a class of expanded clone.

>-|TRBJ1-2|-|TRBV6-1
TGTGCCAGCAGGGCCGACAGTAACTATGGCTACACCTTC
CASRADSNYGYTF
>-|TRBJ2-2|once|TRBV5-1
TGCGCCAGCAGCTTGGCTGTCAGGGGAGGGAACACCGGGGAGCTGTTTTTT
CASSLAVRGGNTGELFF
>TRBD1|TRBJ2-2|-|TRBV5-4
TGTGCCAGCAGCTTGGAGGGACAGGTCACCGGGGAGCTGTTTTTT
CASSLEGQVTGELFF
>-|TRBJ2-7|-|TRBV19
TGTGCCAGTAGTATAGTAGGGGGGACCTTCCTCTACGAGCAGTACTTC
CASSIVGGTFLYEQYF
>-|TRBJ1-5|-|TRBV7-3
TGTGCCAGCAGCTTAAACTCGGAAAAGCCCCAGCATTTT
CASSLNSEKPQHF
>-|TRBJ2-1|-|TRBV7-9
TGTGCCAGCAGCCTAAAGGGACCCGGCTCCTACAATGAGCAGTTCTTC
CASSLKGPGSYNEQFF
>TRBD2|TRBJ2-3|-|TRBV9
TGTGCCAGCAGCGTAGAGGGTAGCGGGTCAGATACGCAGTATTTT
CASSVEGSGSDTQYF
>TRBD1|TRBJ1-2|-|TRBV5-1
TGCGCCAGCAGCCCCCGCACAGGGGGCTATGGTAACTATGGCTACACCTTC
CASSPRTGGYGNYGYTF
>TRBD1|TRBJ1-2|-|TRBV14
TGTGCCAGCAGCCTTGATTACAGGACAGGGCAATACTATGGCTACACCTTC
CASSLDYRTGQYYGYTF
>-|TRBJ1-2|-|TRBV27
TGTGCCAGCAGTTTTGGACCACTTGGGTTAAACTATGGCTACACCTTC
CASSFGPLGLNYGYTF
>-|TRBJ2-1|once|TRBV11-2
TGTGCCAGCAGCTCTTCGGATGAGCAGTTCTTC
CASSSSDEQFF
>TRBD1|TRBJ1-6|-|TRBV11-2
TGTGCCAGCAGCTCGACAGGGTACTATAATTCACCCCTCCACTTT
CASSSTGYYNSPLHF
>TRBD1|TRBJ2-1|-|TRBV30
TGTGCCTGGAGTGGCTGGGACAGGGAGGTCTTC
CAWSGWDREVF
>-|TRBJ1-6|few|TRBV12-5
TGTGCTAGTGGCACATCCCACGGTTCACCCCTCCACTTT
CASGTSHGSPLHF
>TRBD1|TRBJ1-5|-|TRBV6-1
TGTGCCAGCATCGGCCGGGACAGTCAGAATCAGCCCCAGCATTTT
CASIGRDSQNQPQHF
>-|TRBJ1-6|once|TRBV4-2
TGTGCCAGCAGCCCGGGTGTGGGGGGCCAGGGGTTTTTCTCCTATAATTCACCCCTCCACTTT
CASSPGVGGQGFFSYNSPLHF
>TRBD1|TRBJ1-6|-|TRBV30
TGTGCCTGGAGTCCTGGACAGGGTCAGAGCTCCTATAATTCACCCCTCCACTTT
CAWSPGQGQSSYNSPLHF
>TRBD2|TRBJ2-1|-|TRBV16
TGTGCCAGCAGCCTCCGGTTTTCCGGGGGGGCTGCTGAGCAGTTCTTC
CASSLRFSGGAAEQFF
>-|TRBJ2-6|-|TRBV15
TGTGCCACCAGCAGAGCTTACTCTGGGGCCAACGTCCTGACTTTC
CATSRAYSGANVLTF
>TRBD2|TRBJ2-3|-|TRBV15
TGTGCCACCAGCGGCGGACTAGCGGGAGCTACAGATACGCAGTATTTT
CATSGGLAGATDTQYF
>-|TRBJ2-5|once|TRBV7-2
TGTGCCAGCAGCCCGGGGACCACCGGGGAGACCCAGTACTTC
CASSPGTTGETQYF
>TRBD1|TRBJ1-4|-|TRBV6-1
TGTGCCAGCAGTGACACCGGGACAGCTAATGAAAAACTGTTTTTT
CASSDTGTANEKLFF
>-|TRBJ2-3|-|TRBV6-1
TGTGCCAGCAGCAACACAGATACGCAGTATTTT
CASSNTDTQYF
>TRBD1|TRBJ2-1|-|TRBV10-1
TGCGCCAGCAGTGACCGAGGACAGGTTTCCGACAATGAGCAGTTCTTC
CASSDRGQVSDNEQFF
>-|TRBJ1-1|once|TRBV18
TGTGCCAGCTCACGGGGGACCACTGAAGCTTTCTTT
CASSRGTTEAFF
>-|TRBJ1-2|-|TRBV7-2
TGTGCCAGCAGCCCCCAGGGATCTTCCTATGGCTACACCTTC
CASSPQGSSYGYTF
>-|TRBJ2-3|once|TRBV18
TGTGCCAGCTCACCGTCTAGGGGCGGAGACACAGATACGCAGTATTTT
CASSPSRGGDTDTQYF
>-|TRBJ2-1|-|TRBV25-1
TGTGCCAGCAGTGATTCTCCTCCCCCGCGGCGCGATGAGCAGTTCTTC
CASSDSPPPRRDEQFF
>TRBD1|TRBJ2-2|-|TRBV11-3
TGTGCCAGCAGCTTTGGACAGGGGACGTCGAACACCGGGGAGCTGTTTTTT
CASSFGQGTSNTGELFF
>-|TRBJ2-3|-|TRBV7-9
TGTGCCAGCAGCTTCGGGGGAAGCACAGATACGCAGTATTTT
CASSFGGSTDTQYF
>TRBD1|TRBJ1-1|-|TRBV5-1
TGCGCCAGCAGCTTCCCACAGGGGGGGAACACTGAAGCTTTCTTT
CASSFPQGGNTEAFF
>-|TRBJ2-1|-|TRBV5-4
TGTGCCAGCAGCTACCCCCAGAGGGGGGGCCGGGTTAATGAGCAGTTCTTC
CASSYPQRGGRVNEQFF
>-|TRBJ1-1|-|TRBV6-6
TGTGCCAGCAGTTACATCAGGGGCAGAATGAACACTGAAGCTTTCTTT
CASSYIRGRMNTEAFF
>-|TRBJ2-3|-|TRBV11-3
TGTGCCAGCAGCTTAGAGAGCACAGATACGCAGTATTTT
CASSLESTDTQYF
>TRBD2|TRBJ2-5|-|TRBV5-1
TGCGCCAGCAGCTCTAGCCCTAGCGGGGCACTCCAAGAGACCCAGTACTTC
CASSSSPSGALQETQYF
>TRBD1|TRBJ2-1|once|TRBV20-1
TGCAGTGCACGGACAGGTTTTGAGCAGTTCTTC
CSARTGFEQFF
>-|TRBJ1-1|-|TRBV18
-
CASSPFGPGAKGTEAFF
>-|TRBJ2-3|-|TRBV7-3
TGTGCCAGCAGCCCCGGGACCGGTTCCCCCACAGATACGCAGTATTTT
CASSPGTGSPTDTQYF
>-|TRBJ1-1|-|TRBV5-4
TGTGCCAGCAGCTCTCGTCAAATCGACGAAAGAGCTTTCTTT
CASSSRQIDERAFF
>-|TRBJ1-2|-|TRBV5-1
TGCGCCAGCAGCTTGGAGGATCCCGACCGCTATGGCTACACCTTC
CASSLEDPDRYGYTF
>-|TRBJ1-1|-|TRBV7-2
TGTGCCAGCAGCTTAGGGGGGTTAGGGACTGAAGCTTTCTTT
CASSLGGLGTEAFF
>TRBD1|TRBJ2-7|-|TRBV29-1
TGCAGCGTTGAAAGGACAGGGACCTACGAGCAGTACTTC
CSVERTGTYEQYF
>TRBD2|TRBJ2-5|-|TRBV5-1
TGCGCCAGCAGCTTGGCCGGACTAGCGGGGGAAGAGACCCAGTACTTC
CASSLAGLAGEETQYF
>-|TRBJ1-5|-|TRBV6-5
TGTGCCAGCAGAGCGGACGGTCAGCCCCAGCATTTT
CASRADGQPQHF
>-|TRBJ2-7|-|TRBV10-3
TGTGCCATCAGTGAGGGCCCGTCGGGGCTCTACGAGCAGTACTTC
CAISEGPSGLYEQYF
>-|TRBJ2-1|-|TRBV10-1
TGCGCCAGCAGTGCTGGGATCTCCTACAATGAGCAGTTCTTC
CASSAGISYNEQFF
>TRBD1|TRBJ1-2|-|TRBV5-5
TGTGCCAGCAGGTGGGGACAGGGGGCAAGTGGCTACACCTTC
CASRWGQGASGYTF
>-|TRBJ1-1|-|TRBV18
TGTGCCAGCTCACCTATCAGGGCACCCCTAATCACTGAAGCTTTCTTT
CASSPIRAPLITEAFF
>TRBD1|TRBJ1-1|-|TRBV5-1
TGCGCCAGCAGCTTAACCGACAGGGACACTGAAGCTTTCTTT
CASSLTDRDTEAFF
>TRBD1|TRBJ1-2|-|TRBV5-1
TGCGCCAGCAGCTTGTCAGGGGGCATCGACTATGGCTACACCTTC
CASSLSGGIDYGYTF
>TRBD1|TRBJ1-2|-|TRBV10-3
TGTGCCACCAGAGACAGGGGCCTCAACTATGGCTACACCTTC
CATRDRGLNYGYTF
>TRBD1|TRBJ1-3|-|TRBV5-6
TGTGCCAGCAGCACAAACAACAGGGGGTCTGGAAACACCATATATTTT
CASSTNNRGSGNTIYF
>-|TRBJ2-7|-|TRBV6-5
TGTGCCAGCAGAAATACCGGGGAGTACGAGCAGTACTTC
CASRNTGEYEQYF
>TRBD2|TRBJ2-1|-|TRBV11-3
TGTGCCAGCAGCTTAGGCCTAGCGGGGGGAATCTATGAGCAGTTCTTC
CASSLGLAGGIYEQFF
>-|TRBJ2-7|-|TRBV9
TGTGCCAGCAGCGTATCTGAGGGACCCCCCTACGAGCAGTACTTC
CASSVSEGPPYEQYF
>TRBD1|TRBJ1-1|-|TRBV27
TGTGCCAGCAGTTTAAAGGGGACAGGGGGCGGGCAAGCTTTCTTT
CASSLKGTGGGQAFF
>TRBD1|TRBJ2-3|medium-sized|TRBV19
TGTGCCAGTAGTATAGGGACAGGACAACTAAATACGCAGTATTTT
CASSIGTGQLNTQYF
>-|TRBJ2-3|-|TRBV6-1
TGTGCCAGCAACCCTAGGAGGGGGGCAACAGATACGCAGTATTTT
CASNPRRGATDTQYF
>TRBD2|TRBJ2-5|-|TRBV4-1
TGCGCCAGCAGCCCGATCGTGGGACTAGCGGAAGAGACCCAGTACTTC
CASSPIVGLAEETQYF
>-|TRBJ2-7|few|TRBV4-1
TGCGCCAGCAGCCAAGAAGGGGGTCGAGGCGAGCAGTACTTC
CASSQEGGRGEQYF